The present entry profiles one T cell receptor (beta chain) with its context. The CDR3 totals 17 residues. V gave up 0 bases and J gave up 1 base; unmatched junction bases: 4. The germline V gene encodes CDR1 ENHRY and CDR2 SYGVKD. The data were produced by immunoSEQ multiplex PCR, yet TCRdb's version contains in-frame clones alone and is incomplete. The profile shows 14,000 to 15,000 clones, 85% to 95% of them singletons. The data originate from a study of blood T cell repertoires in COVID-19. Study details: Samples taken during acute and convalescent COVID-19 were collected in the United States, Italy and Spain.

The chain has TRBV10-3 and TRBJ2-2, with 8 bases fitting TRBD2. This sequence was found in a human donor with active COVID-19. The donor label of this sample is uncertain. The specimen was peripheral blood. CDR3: CAISESGGRKNTGELFF. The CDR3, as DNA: TGTGCCATCAGTGAGTCCGGCGGGAGGAAGAACACCGGGGAGCTGTTTTTT.